Described below is a single T cell receptor beta chain sequence and its context. The PCR employed 60 Vbeta primers together with 13 Jbeta primers. The repertoire was sequenced with immunoSEQ multiplex PCR; TCRdb's copy has only in-frame clones and lacks some. The table lists approximately 110,000 clones, over 60% of them singletons. With 6 bases clipped from V and 4 bases from J, the junction kept 12 bases outside the gene matches. The CDR3 runs 15 residues. The V gene's germline CDR1 is SQVTM and CDR2 ANQGSEA. This entry is derived from a study of cytomegalovirus exposure and HLA in healthy donors. The TCR was taken from a woman between 40 and 55 years old in good health and CMV-seropositive. Sequencing was carried out using PBMCs. The chain uses TRBV29-1 and TRBJ1-3; 7 positions agree with TRBD1. CDR3 sequence reads: CSVGNRGAKGNTIYF. CDR3 bases: TGCAGCGTGGGAAACAGGGGAGCAAAAGGAAACACCATATATTTT.